This T cell receptor beta chain was captured by sequencing in a study of blood T cell repertoires in COVID-19. Study context: COVID-19 samples from acute and convalescent phases originated in the United States, Italy and Spain.

Germline CDR1 and CDR2: LGHDT and YNNKEL (reference sequence). Losses at the gene ends were 4 bases for V and 7 bases for J; bases not matched to a gene: 11. The CDR3 is 16 amino acids. Per the study methods: The authors estimated nucleated cell counts from reference gene primer amplification. The method was immunoSEQ multiplex PCR; TCRdb's version includes in-frame clones alone and lacks a portion of them. That table is the source of V, J and clone size, and D and trimming were worked out from the DNA. Found here are approximately 330,000 clones, around 85% of them singletons; the top ten hold around 4.2%. Individuals drawn from 24 US areas were about 18 to 100 years old. Participant-reported clinical history was the basis for cohort assignment.

The V gene is TRBV3-1 (or the pseudogene TRBV3-2), the J gene TRBJ2-1, with 9 bases lining up with TRBD2. The TCR sequence derives from a woman in her forties with acute COVID-19. The sample was PBMCs or T cells enriched from blood (not recorded which). DNA for the CDR3: TGTGCCAGCAGCCTTAGCGGGAGCGTATTCGTGAATGAGCAGTTCTTC. As protein: CASSLSGSVFVNEQFF.